This T cell receptor beta chain was captured by sequencing in a study of blood T cell repertoires in COVID-19. Study-wide context: Sources were T cells, B-cell-depleted T cells, or PBMCs; the material itself was cDNA or gDNA.

Original processing methods: Nucleated cell number was recorded as an estimate derived from reference gene primer amplification. TCRdb keeps only in-frame clones here, not all; method: immunoSEQ multiplex PCR. The V and J calls and clone size were taken over from that table, and D and trimming were inferred from the DNA. The table records fewer than 350,000 clones, about four fifths of them present only once. V lost 7 bases and J lost 7; bases outside the gene matches: 5. There are 12 residues in the CDR3. This receptor was taken from a woman between 55 and 75 years old with active or convalescent COVID-19. Sequenced sample: peripheral blood. The rearrangement links TRBV12-3 or TRBV12-4 to TRBJ1-1; 8 bases align to TRBD1. CDR3 in DNA: TGTGCCAGCACCAGGGGGCTTGGTGAAGCTTTCTTT. This codes for CASTRGLGEAFF.